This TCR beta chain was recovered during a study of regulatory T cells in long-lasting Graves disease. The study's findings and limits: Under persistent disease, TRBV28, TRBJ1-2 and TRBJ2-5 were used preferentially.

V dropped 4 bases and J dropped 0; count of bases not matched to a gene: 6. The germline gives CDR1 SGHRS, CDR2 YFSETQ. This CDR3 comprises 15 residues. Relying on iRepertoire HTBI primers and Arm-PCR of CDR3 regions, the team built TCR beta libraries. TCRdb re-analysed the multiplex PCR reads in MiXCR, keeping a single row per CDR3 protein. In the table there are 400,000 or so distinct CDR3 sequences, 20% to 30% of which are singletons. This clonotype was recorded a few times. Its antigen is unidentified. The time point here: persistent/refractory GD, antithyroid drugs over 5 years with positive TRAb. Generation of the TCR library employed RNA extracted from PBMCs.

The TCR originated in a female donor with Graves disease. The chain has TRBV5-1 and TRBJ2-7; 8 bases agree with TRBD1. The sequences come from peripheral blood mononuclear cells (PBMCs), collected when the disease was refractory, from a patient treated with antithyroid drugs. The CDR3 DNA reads TGCGCCAGCAGCCCGGGACAGGTGAGCTCCTACGAGCAGTACTTC. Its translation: CASSPGQVSSYEQYF.